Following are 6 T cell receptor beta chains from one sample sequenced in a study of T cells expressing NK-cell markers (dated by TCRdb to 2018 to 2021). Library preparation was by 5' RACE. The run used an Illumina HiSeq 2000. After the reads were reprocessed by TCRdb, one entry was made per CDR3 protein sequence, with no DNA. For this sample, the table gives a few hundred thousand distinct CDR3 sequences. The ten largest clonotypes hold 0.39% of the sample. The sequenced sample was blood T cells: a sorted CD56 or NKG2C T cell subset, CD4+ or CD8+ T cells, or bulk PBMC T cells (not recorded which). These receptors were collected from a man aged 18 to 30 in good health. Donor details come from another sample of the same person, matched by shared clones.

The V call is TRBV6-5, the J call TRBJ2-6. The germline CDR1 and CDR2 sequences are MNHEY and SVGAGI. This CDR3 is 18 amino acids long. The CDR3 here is CASSYSATAPSGANVLTF.

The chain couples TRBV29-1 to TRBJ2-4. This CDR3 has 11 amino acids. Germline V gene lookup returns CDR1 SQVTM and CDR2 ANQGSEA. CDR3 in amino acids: CSVEEQNIQYF.

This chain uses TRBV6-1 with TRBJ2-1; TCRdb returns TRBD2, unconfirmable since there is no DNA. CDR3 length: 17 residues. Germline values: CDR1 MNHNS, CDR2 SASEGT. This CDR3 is CASSTASTSGRAYEQFF.

The chain's CDR3 is CASSYSSGQPSQPQHF. V usage is TRBV6-5 and J usage is TRBJ1-5; as DNA is missing, the TRBD1 call by TCRdb cannot be tested. CDR1 is MNHEY and CDR2 is SVGAGI in the germline V gene. This CDR3 has 16 amino acids.

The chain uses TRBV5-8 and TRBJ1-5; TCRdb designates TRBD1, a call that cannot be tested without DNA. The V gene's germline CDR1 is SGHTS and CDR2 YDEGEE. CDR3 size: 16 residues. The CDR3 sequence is CASSPGTGNSNQPQHF.

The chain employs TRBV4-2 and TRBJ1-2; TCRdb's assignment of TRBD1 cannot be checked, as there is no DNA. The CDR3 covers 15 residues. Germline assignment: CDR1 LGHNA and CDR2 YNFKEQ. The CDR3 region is CASSQDWGVPGGYTF.